This T cell receptor beta chain was profiled in a study of breast tumors, draining lymph nodes, adjacent tissues. Study outcomes and limitations: Data only fit, rather than demonstrated, lymph node origin of most tumor T cells. Compared with basal-like, luminal-like tumors shared significantly more repertoire with nontumor tissue.

TCRdb reprocessed the multiplex PCR reads via MiXCR and lists one record per CDR3 protein. The repertoire holds fewer than 200,000 distinct CDR3 sequences, with around a third as singletons. The lymph nodes were axillary draining lymph nodes from breast cancer patients. This clonotype was picked up a small number of times. Its cognate antigen is unknown. This may be a read error, as it is one base from a much larger clone. The germline gives CDR1 SEHNR, CDR2 FQNEAQ (reference sequence). This CDR3 contains 14 residues. The sample consisted of axillary lymph node tissue. The TCR sequence derives from a female donor with breast cancer. Some clones in this sample may be carry-over from other donors' samples. This chain connects TRBV7-9 to TRBJ2-7; TRBD1 or TRBD2 may be the D gene (5 bases each). The CDR3 DNA reads TGTGCCAGCAGCTTACTGCGTCCCGGGGACGAGCAGCACTTC. Protein: CASSLLRPGDEQHF.